This TCR beta chain is from a study of cytotoxic CD8 clonotypes in ibrutinib-treated CLL (dated by TCRdb to the early 2020s). With respect to the entire study: The cohort had 11 relapsed/refractory and 15 treatment-naive patients; approximately 17 were IGHV unmutated. Patients were still on ibrutinib when every remission and progressive disease sample was collected. Samples averaged approximately 260,000 productive templates and 90,000 to 95,000 productive rearrangements. The response samples were drawn at a median of approximately twelve months into treatment, with a range of about 6 to 40 months. Longitudinal samples were obtainable from about 30% of the roughly 86 participants in the trial. Responses were partial in approximately 24 patients and complete in 2; after median around 66 months follow-up, approximately 15 stayed in remission and some twelve progressed. Cryopreserved peripheral blood mononuclear cells were obtained prior to treatment, at the time of response, and at either disease progression or sustained remission.

This specimen's time point label, interpreted: progressive disease on ibrutinib. For TCR beta library preparation, about 2 micrograms of genomic DNA were isolated from cryopreserved PBMCs. High-throughput TCR beta sequencing was performed on longitudinal blood samples from CLL patients receiving ibrutinib monotherapy. The patients took part in an open-label, single-center phase 2 trial of ibrutinib monotherapy. As regards this clone: Its specific antigen is unknown. Per-base qualities were not stored, and no clone one base away is much larger.

What the research found in general, with its limitations: Clonality increased at ibrutinib response, stayed stable in sustained remission, and fell back toward baseline at progression. At baseline, clonality was higher than in age-matched healthy donors and showed a strong correlation with circulating CD8+ T-cell counts. Lymph node repertoires were not examined, and the timing of sampling was not matched between patients in sustained remission and those whose disease progressed. Public clonotypes were rare and either shrank or stayed stable during treatment, and the rise in clonality at ibrutinib response reflected expansion of private clonotypes.

Each clonotype received, on average, 10x coverage in deep resolution sequencing performed on a MiSeq, where the target depth lay between 1 in 1 million and 1 in 200,000 T cells. The immunoSEQ hsTCRB Kit was used to generate the TCR beta libraries. In the original analysis: ImmunoSEQ Data Assistant and ImmunoSEQ Analyzer were used for data analysis, and V, D and J genes were assigned according to IMGT definitions. Clonality, which ranges from 0 to 1, was calculated by subtracting the normalized Shannon entropy of productive rearrangement frequencies from one. Only overrepresented clonotypes making up at least 0.05% of the repertoire of each patient were included in the public clonotype analysis. Repertoires from approximately 13 age-matched healthy donors in immuneACCESS were used as clonality controls. TCRdb holds this immuneACCESS table with in-frame rearrangements only. Some clones are missing; in checked studies, unresolved V genes explain under half, and the rest has no known cause. V and J calls and clone size are given by that table; D and trimming were obtained from the DNA. This sample gives tens of thousands of clones in total; around 70% of them show up just once. The top ten constitute about 9.4% of the sample.

Taken from cysteine to phenylalanine, the CDR3 has 12 residues. The read is trimmed to its CDR3 DNA, 36 bases read in frame from base 1. Sequences MNHEY (CDR1) and SVGAGI (CDR2) are obtained from the germline V gene. The chain employs TRBV6-5 and TRBJ2-1, with 9 bases matching TRBD2. This receptor was taken from a human donor with chronic lymphocytic leukemia. Material: PBMCs, obtained at disease progression, from a patient treated with ibrutinib. The DNA reads as follows: TGTACCACTAGCGGGCGGTACAATGAGCAGTTCTTC. This gives the protein CTTSGRYNEQFF.